The T cell receptor (beta chain) described here comes from a study of blood T cell repertoires in COVID-19. Turning to the study itself: COVID-19 samples from acute and convalescent phases originated in the United States, Italy and Spain. Sources were T cells, B-cell-depleted T cells, or PBMCs; the material itself was cDNA or gDNA.

In the original workflow: The authors estimated nucleated cell counts from reference gene primer amplification. Data came from immunoSEQ multiplex PCR; TCRdb stores just in-frame clones and leaves some out. The DNA gave D and trimming, while V, J and clone size come from that table. This repertoire shows tens of thousands of clones, about 82% found once; its top ten account for under 50%. V lost 5 bases, J lost 2 bases, and 4 bases stayed unmatched. The germline gives CDR1 WSHSY, CDR2 SAAADI. The CDR3 covers 14 residues. This receptor was obtained from a human donor in a cohort sampled during active COVID-19. The rearrangement links TRBV10-2 to TRBJ1-2; 8 bases map to TRBD1. Sequencing input: peripheral blood. CDR3 in DNA: TGCGCCAGCAGTATGACAGGGGAGAACTATGGCTACACCTTC. Translation: CASSMTGENYGYTF.